This TCR beta chain was obtained from a study of technical replicates of blood from several donors. TCRdb keeps only in-frame clones here, not all; method: immunoSEQ multiplex PCR. The sample has about 71,000 clones, approximately 96% seen once. Germline CDR1 reads SGDLS; CDR2 reads YYNGEE. This CDR3 contains 14 residues. V lost 2 bases and J 10 bases, leaving 16 bases between the germline ends. The chain recombines TRBV9 with TRBJ2-1, with D possibly being TRBD1 (5 bases). This sequence originates from a human donor in good health. Sequencing input: T cells isolated from PBMCs. The CDR3 DNA follows: TGTGCCAGCAGCGTGAGGCAGGGCCAAAAGGAGCAGTTCTTC. Translating gives CASSVRQGQKEQFF.